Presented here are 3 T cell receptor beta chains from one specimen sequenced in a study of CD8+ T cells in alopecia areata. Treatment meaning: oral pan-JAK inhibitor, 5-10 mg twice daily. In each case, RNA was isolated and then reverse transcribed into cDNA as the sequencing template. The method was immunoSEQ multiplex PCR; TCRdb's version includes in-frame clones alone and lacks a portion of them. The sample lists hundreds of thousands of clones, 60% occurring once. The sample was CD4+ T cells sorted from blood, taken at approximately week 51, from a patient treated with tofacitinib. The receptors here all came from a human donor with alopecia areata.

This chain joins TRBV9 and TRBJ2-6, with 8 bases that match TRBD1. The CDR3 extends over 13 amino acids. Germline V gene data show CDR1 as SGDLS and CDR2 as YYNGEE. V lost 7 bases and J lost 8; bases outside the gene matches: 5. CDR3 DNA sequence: TGTGCCAGCTCGGACAGGGCGACCAACGTCCTGACTTTC. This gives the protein CASSDRATNVLTF.

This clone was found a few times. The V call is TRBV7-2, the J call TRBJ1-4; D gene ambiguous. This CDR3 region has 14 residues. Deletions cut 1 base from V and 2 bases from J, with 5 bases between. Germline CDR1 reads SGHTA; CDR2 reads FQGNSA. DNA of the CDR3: TGTGCCAGCAGCTTAGGGGGTACTAATGAAAAACTGTTTTTT. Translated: CASSLGGTNEKLFF.

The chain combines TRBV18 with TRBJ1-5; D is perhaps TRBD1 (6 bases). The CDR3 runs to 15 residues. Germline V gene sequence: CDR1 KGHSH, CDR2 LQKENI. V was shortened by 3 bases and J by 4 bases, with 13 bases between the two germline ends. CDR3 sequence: CASSPVGGGNQPQHF. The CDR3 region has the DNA TGTGCCAGCTCACCGGTGGGAGGGGGTAATCAGCCCCAGCATTTT. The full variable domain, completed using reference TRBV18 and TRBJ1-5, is NAGVMQNPRHLVRRRGQEARLRCSPMKGHSHVYWYRQLPEEGLKFMVYLQKENIIDESGMPKERFSAEFPKEGPSILRIQQVVRGDSAAYFCASSPVGGGNQPQHFGDGTRLSIL.